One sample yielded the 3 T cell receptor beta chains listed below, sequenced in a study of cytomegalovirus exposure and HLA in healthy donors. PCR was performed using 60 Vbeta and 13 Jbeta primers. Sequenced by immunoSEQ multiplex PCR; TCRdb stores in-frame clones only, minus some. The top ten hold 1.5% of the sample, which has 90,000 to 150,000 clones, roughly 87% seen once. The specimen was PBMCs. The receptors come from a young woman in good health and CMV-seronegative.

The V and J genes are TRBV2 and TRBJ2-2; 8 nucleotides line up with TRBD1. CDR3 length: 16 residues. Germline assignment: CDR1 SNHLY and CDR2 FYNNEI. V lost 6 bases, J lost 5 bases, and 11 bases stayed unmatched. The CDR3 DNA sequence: TGTGCCAGCAGCGAGAGGACAGGGAGGAGGACCGGGGAGCTGTTTTTT. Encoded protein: CASSERTGRRTGELFF.

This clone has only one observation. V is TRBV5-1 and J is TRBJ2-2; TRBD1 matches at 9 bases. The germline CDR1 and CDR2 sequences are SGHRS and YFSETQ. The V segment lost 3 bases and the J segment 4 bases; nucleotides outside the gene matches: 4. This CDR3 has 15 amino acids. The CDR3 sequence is CASSYMTGGTGELFF. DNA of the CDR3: TGCGCCAGCAGCTATATGACAGGGGGCACCGGGGAGCTGTTTTTT. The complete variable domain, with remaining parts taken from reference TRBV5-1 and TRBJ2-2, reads KAGVTQTPRYLIKTRGQQVTLSCSPISGHRSVSWYQQTPGQGLQFLFEYFSETQRNKGNFPGRFSGRQFSNSRSEMNVSTLELGDSALYLCASSYMTGGTGELFFGEGSRLTVL.

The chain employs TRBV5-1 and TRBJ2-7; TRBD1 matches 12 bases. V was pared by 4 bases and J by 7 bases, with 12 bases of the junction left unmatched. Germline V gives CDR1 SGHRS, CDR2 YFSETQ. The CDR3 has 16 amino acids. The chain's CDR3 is CASSPVAGQGAGEQYF. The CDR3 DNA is TGCGCCAGCAGCCCAGTGGCGGGACAGGGGGCAGGAGAGCAGTACTTC.